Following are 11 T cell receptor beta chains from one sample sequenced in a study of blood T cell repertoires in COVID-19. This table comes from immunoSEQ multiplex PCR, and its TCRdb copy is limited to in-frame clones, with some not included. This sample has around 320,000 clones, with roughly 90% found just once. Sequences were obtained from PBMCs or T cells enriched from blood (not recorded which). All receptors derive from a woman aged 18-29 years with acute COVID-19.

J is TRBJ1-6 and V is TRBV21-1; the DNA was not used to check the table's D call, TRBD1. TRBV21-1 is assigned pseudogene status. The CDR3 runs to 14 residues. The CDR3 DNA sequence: TGTGCCAGCCCAGGCTTTCCACTTAATTCACCCCTCCACTTT. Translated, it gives CASPGFPLNSPLHF.

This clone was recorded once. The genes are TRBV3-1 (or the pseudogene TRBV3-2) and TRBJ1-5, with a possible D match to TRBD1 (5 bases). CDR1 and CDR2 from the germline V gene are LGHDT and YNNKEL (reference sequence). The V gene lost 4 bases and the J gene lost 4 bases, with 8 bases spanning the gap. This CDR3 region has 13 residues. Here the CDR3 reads CASSPQVNQPQHF. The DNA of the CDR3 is TGTGCCAGCAGCCCACAGGTGAATCAGCCCCAGCATTTT.

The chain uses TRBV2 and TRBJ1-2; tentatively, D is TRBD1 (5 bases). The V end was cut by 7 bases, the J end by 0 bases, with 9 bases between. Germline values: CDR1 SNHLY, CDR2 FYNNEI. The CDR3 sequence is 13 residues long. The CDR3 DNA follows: TGTGCCAGCATCGGGGGATCTAACTATGGCTACACCTTC. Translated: CASIGGSNYGYTF. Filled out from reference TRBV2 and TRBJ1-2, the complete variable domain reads EPEVTQTPSHQVTQMGQEVILRCVPISNHLYFYWYRQILGQKVEFLVSFYNNEISEKSEIFDDQFSVERPDGSNFTLKIRSTKLEDSAMYFCASIGGSNYGYTFGSGTRLTVV.

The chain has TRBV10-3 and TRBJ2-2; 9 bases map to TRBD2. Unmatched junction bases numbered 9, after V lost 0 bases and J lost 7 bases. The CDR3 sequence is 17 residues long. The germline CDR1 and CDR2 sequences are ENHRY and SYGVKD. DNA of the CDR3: TGTGCCATCAGTGAGTCGAGGGTAGCGGGAGCAGACGGGGAGCTGTTTTTT. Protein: CAISESRVAGADGELFF.

CDR3 nucleotide sequence: TGTGCCAGTAGTGATAGACAGGGAGGACAGCCCCAGCATTTT. Protein: CASSDRQGGQPQHF. The chain employs TRBV19 and TRBJ1-5, with 7 bases aligning to TRBD1. From germline, CDR1 is LNHDA and CDR2 SQIVND (reference sequence). V trimming: 5 bases; J trimming: 7 bases; junction bases outside the gene matches: 8. The CDR3 length is 14 residues.

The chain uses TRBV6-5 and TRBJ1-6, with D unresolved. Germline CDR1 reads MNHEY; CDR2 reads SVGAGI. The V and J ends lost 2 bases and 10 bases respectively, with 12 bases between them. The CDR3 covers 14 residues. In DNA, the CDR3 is TGTGCCAGCAGTTACCTTGGAGTATCGTCACCCCTCCACTTT. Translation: CASSYLGVSSPLHF.

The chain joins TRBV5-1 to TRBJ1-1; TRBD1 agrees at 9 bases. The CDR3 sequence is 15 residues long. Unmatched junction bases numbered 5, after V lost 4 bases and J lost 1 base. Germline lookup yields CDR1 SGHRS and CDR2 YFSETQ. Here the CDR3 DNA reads TGCGCCAGCAGCCCGCGGACAGGGGCGAACACTGAAGCTTTCTTT. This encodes CASSPRTGANTEAFF.

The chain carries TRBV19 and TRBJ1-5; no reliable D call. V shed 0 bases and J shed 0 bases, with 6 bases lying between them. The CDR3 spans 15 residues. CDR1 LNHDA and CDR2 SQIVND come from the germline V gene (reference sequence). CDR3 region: CASSIDGDSNQPQHF. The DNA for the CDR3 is TGTGCCAGTAGTATAGACGGGGATAGCAATCAGCCCCAGCATTTT.

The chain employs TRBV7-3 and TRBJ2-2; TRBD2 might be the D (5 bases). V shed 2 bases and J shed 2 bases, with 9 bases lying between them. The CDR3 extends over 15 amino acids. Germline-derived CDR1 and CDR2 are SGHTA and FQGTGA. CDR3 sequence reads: CASSLFTSNTGELFF. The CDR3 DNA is TGTGCCAGCAGCTTATTTACTAGTAACACCGGGGAGCTGTTTTTT.

The CDR3 here is CASSFRPEKLFF. CDR3 coding DNA: TGTGCCAGCAGCTTCAGGCCCGAAAAACTGTTTTTT. The chain joins TRBV7-6 to TRBJ1-4; no clear D gene. Trimming stripped 3 bases from V and 8 bases from J, with 7 bases between. Germline V gives CDR1 SGHVS, CDR2 FNYEAQ. CDR3 length: 12 residues.

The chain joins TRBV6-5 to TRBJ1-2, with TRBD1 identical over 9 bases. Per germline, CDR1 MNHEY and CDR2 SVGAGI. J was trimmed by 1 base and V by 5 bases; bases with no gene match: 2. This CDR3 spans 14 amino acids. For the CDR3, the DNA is TGTGCCAGCAGTAGGACAGGGGATAACTATGGCTACACCTTC. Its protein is CASSRTGDNYGYTF.